Below, 23 T cell receptor beta chains from the same sample are listed, as sequenced in a study of blood T cell repertoires in COVID-19. Assay used: immunoSEQ multiplex PCR; TCRdb lists only in-frame clones, some missing. The sample contains around 430,000 clones, 88% of which appear only once. Sequenced sample: peripheral blood. These receptors were obtained from a woman aged 45-65 years with COVID-19, enrolled during active disease.

This clone was counted between two and nine times. The chain employs TRBV5-1 and TRBJ1-1; TRBD1 matches 7 bases. This CDR3 comprises 13 residues. Unmatched junction bases numbered 4, after V lost 2 bases and J lost 6 bases. The V gene's germline CDR1 is SGHRS and CDR2 YFSETQ. This CDR3 is CASSLRGGSEAFF. The CDR3 DNA reads as TGCGCCAGCAGCTTAAGAGGGGGCTCTGAAGCTTTCTTT.

The chain employs TRBV29-1 and TRBJ2-3; 7 bases are a match to TRBD1. Trimming removed 2 bases from V and 4 bases from J; junction bases left unmatched: 0. There are 12 residues in the CDR3. The germline gives CDR1 SQVTM, CDR2 ANQGSEA. The CDR3 coding sequence is TGCAGCGTTGAACAGGGGGCAGATACGCAGTATTTT. The encoded protein is CSVEQGADTQYF.

The chain combines TRBV5-1 with TRBJ1-1, with D maybe TRBD1 (6 bases). In germline, CDR1 is SGHRS, CDR2 YFSETQ. Trimming removed 0 bases from V and 5 bases from J, with 14 bases in between. CDR3 length: 15 amino acids. The DNA of the CDR3 is TGCGCCAGCAGCTTGGGAGGGGGTTCGGAAACTGAAGCTTTCTTT. Its protein product is CASSLGGGSETEAFF.

This clone was counted a few times. The identical CDR3 is also encoded by other nucleotide sequences in the sample. The rearrangement joins TRBV7-2 to TRBJ1-3, with D maybe TRBD1 (5 bases). V was cut by 4 bases and J by 3 bases, with 10 bases left in between. The CDR3 totals 14 residues. The V gene's germline CDR1 is SGHTA and CDR2 FQGNSA. The CDR3 is CASSSPGVGNTIYF. CDR3 in DNA: TGTGCCAGCAGCTCCCCGGGGGTTGGAAACACCATATATTTT.

The genes are TRBV7-6 and TRBJ2-4; D not resolved. The CDR3 runs to 16 residues. V lost 1 base and J 3 bases, leaving 13 bases between the germline ends. CDR1 and CDR2 (germline): SGHVS, FNYEAQ. The CDR3 region is CASSLGGPVDKNIQYF. CDR3 nucleotide sequence: TGTGCCAGCAGCTTAGGAGGCCCGGTCGACAAAAACATTCAGTACTTC.

V usage is TRBV19 and J usage is TRBJ1-5, with D unclear. V was trimmed by 4 bases and J by 3 bases, leaving 28 bases between them. Germline V gives CDR1 LNHDA, CDR2 SQIVND (reference sequence). The CDR3 runs to 20 residues. CDR3 bases: TGTGCCAGTAGTAACCCTCCCCTAGTGAGGGCGCGAGGCATCAATCAGCCCCAGCATTTT. As protein: CASSNPPLVRARGINQPQHF.

The chain joins TRBV30 to TRBJ1-4; 7 nucleotides align to TRBD1. V was clipped by 2 bases and J by 7 bases; unmatched bases: 10. The CDR3 is 15 residues long. CDR1 and CDR2 (germline): GTSNPN, SVGIG (reference sequence). For the CDR3, the DNA is TGTGCCTGGAGTCCAACAGGGGTTATGGGTGAAAAACTGTTTTTT. Translation: CAWSPTGVMGEKLFF.

The CDR3 sequence is CASLRTAGGSGELFF. The CDR3 nucleotides are TGTGCCAGCCTTAGGACGGCGGGGGGGTCCGGGGAGCTGTTTTTT. This sequence joins TRBV3-1 (or the pseudogene TRBV3-2) and TRBJ2-2, with 9 bases lining up with TRBD2. Germline CDR1 reads LGHDT; CDR2 reads YNNKEL (reference sequence). V shed 8 bases and J 6 bases; nucleotides not matched to a gene: 10. The CDR3 has 15 amino acids.

The count of this clone is one. The chain joins TRBV5-6 to TRBJ1-4; 12 bases are a match to TRBD1. V shed 4 bases, J shed 7 bases, and the junction held 8 bases outside the gene matches. This CDR3 spans 16 amino acids. Germline lookup yields CDR1 SGHDT and CDR2 YYEEEE. CDR3 nucleotides: TGTGCCAGCAGCCGGGACAGGGGGCAGTGGGGTGAAAAACTGTTTTTT. It codes for CASSRDRGQWGEKLFF. Full variable domain (outside the CDR3, taken from reference TRBV5-6 and TRBJ1-4): DAGVTQSPTHLIKTRGQQVTLRCSPKSGHDTVSWYQQALGQGPQFIFQYYEEEERQRGNFPDRFSGHQFPNYSSELNVNALLLGDSALYLCASSRDRGQWGEKLFFGSGTQLSVL.

The rearrangement joins TRBV27 to TRBJ1-1, with a tentative D call TRBD1 (5 bases). CDR1 is MNHEY, CDR2 SMNVEV, per germline (reference sequence). Trimming took off 5 bases at V and 4 bases at J, with 14 bases between the two ends. The CDR3 runs to 14 residues. The CDR3 loop is CASSPWEGFTEAFF. The DNA for the CDR3 is TGTGCCAGCAGTCCGTGGGAGGGGTTCACTGAAGCTTTCTTT.

With regard to this clone: The germline gene is not matched at one end of the junction; a read error may be the cause. V and J are TRBV6-1 and TRBJ1-5; 9 positions agree with TRBD1. Looked up from germline, CDR1 is MNHNS and CDR2 is SASEGT. The CDR3 contains 17 residues. Written as DNA, the CDR3 is TGTGCCAGCAGCGAAGCCGGGACAGGGTTTCGCAATCAGCCCCAGCATTTT. Amino acid sequence: CASSEAGTGFRNQPQHF.

The V call is TRBV2, the J call TRBJ2-1; 9 bases fit TRBD2. The CDR3 runs 14 residues. V was pared by 6 bases and J by 8 bases, with 8 bases of the junction left unmatched. Germline V CDR1 and CDR2: SNHLY, FYNNEI. The CDR3 protein is CASRRRGGLDEQFF. CDR3 DNA sequence: TGTGCCAGCAGGCGGCGGGGGGGCCTTGATGAGCAGTTCTTC. The full variable domain, with the rest looked up from reference TRBV2 and TRBJ2-1, is EPEVTQTPSHQVTQMGQEVILRCVPISNHLYFYWYRQILGQKVEFLVSFYNNEISEKSEIFDDQFSVERPDGSNFTLKIRSTKLEDSAMYFCASRRRGGLDEQFFGPGTRLTVL.

The chain has TRBV7-2 and TRBJ2-7, with 9 positions matching TRBD2. The CDR3 totals 17 residues. J was trimmed by 4 bases and V by 3 bases; bases with no gene match: 13. CDR1 and CDR2 from the germline V gene are SGHTA and FQGNSA. CDR3 loop: CASSLKGSAGGRYEQYF. The CDR3 DNA is TGTGCCAGCAGCTTGAAAGGCTCGGCGGGGGGGCGGTACGAGCAGTACTTC.

The rearrangement joins TRBV4-1 to TRBJ1-1, with a weak D call TRBD1 (5 bases). CDR3 length: 15 amino acids. The ends were cut back, 3 bases at V and 1 base at J, with 12 bases in the middle. The germline CDR1 and CDR2 sequences are MGHRA and YSYEKL. CDR3 sequence: CASSHYPTGNTEAFF. The CDR3 region has the DNA TGCGCCAGCAGCCACTACCCCACAGGGAACACTGAAGCTTTCTTT.

V usage is TRBV5-8 and J usage is TRBJ1-5; D is possibly TRBD1 (5 bases). This CDR3 contains 14 residues. Trimming stripped 6 bases from V and 7 bases from J, with 17 bases between. Germline CDR1 reads SGHTS; CDR2 reads YDEGEE. The chain's CDR3 is CASIHVGGRQPQHF. The CDR3 nucleotides are TGTGCCAGCATCCATGTCGGGGGAAGGCAGCCCCAGCATTTT.

With regard to this clone: Possible read error: a much larger clone is one base away. The CDR3 protein is CASSSQGANEKLFF. The CDR3 DNA is TGTGCCAGCAGCTCACAGGGGGCTAATGAAAAACTGTTTTTT. The chain employs TRBV5-4 and TRBJ1-4; 8 positions agree with TRBD1. Germline CDR1 SGHNT, CDR2 YYREEE (reference sequence). V gave up 3 bases and J gave up 3 bases; unmatched junction bases: 1. The CDR3 loop spans 14 amino acids.

The chain carries TRBV29-1 and TRBJ2-7; D is perhaps TRBD2 (6 bases). The germline V and J ends were trimmed by 7 bases and 2 bases, with 15 bases remaining between them. The CDR3 is 13 amino acids. CDR1 and CDR2 (germline): SQVTM, ANQGSEA. CDR3 DNA sequence: TGCAGCGCCCGTGGGGGGAAGGCCTACGAGCAGTACTTC. This codes for CSARGGKAYEQYF.

The CDR3 protein is CASSLAGGDTIYF. In nucleotides, the CDR3 is TGTGCCAGCAGCCTAGCGGGGGGAGACACCATATATTTT. This chain links TRBV11-2 with TRBJ1-3; maybe TRBD1 (5 bases). This CDR3 comprises 13 residues. The V gene lost 5 bases and the J gene lost 8 bases, with 13 bases spanning the gap. Germline CDR1 SGHAT, CDR2 FQNNGV.

The V gene is TRBV7-2, the J gene TRBJ1-3; 8 bases are a match to TRBD1. Germline CDR1 is SGHTA and CDR2 is FQGNSA. CDR3 size: 16 residues. The J segment lost 4 bases and the V segment lost 4 bases, leaving 9 bases of the junction unmatched. This CDR3 reads CASSSVSGTGGNTIYF. In DNA form, the CDR3 reads TGTGCCAGCAGCTCCGTATCCGGGACAGGAGGAAACACCATATATTTT.

This chain connects TRBV7-9 to TRBJ2-7, with D possibly TRBD1 on 6 matching bases. CDR1 SEHNR and CDR2 FQNEAQ come from the germline V gene (reference sequence). V was clipped by 6 bases and J by 4 bases, with 13 bases between them. CDR3 length: 13 residues. CDR3 DNA: TGTGCCAGCAGTCAGGGGACCCTTTACGAGCAGTACTTC. Its translation: CASSQGTLYEQYF. Combining the CDR3 with reference TRBV7-9 and TRBJ2-7 gives the whole variable domain DTGVSQNPRHKITKRGQNVTFRCDPISEHNRLYWYRQTLGQGPEFLTYFQNEAQLEKSRLLSDRFSAERPKGSFSTLEIQRTEQGDSAMYLCASSQGTLYEQYFGPGTRLTVT.

This chain connects TRBV5-1 to TRBJ1-2; D not certain. Germline V CDR1 and CDR2: SGHRS, YFSETQ. The V end was cut by 2 bases, the J end by 0 bases, with 14 bases between. This CDR3 has 16 amino acids. The CDR3 sequence: CASSLSGAAPNYGYTF. CDR3 DNA: TGCGCCAGCAGCTTATCGGGTGCAGCTCCTAACTATGGCTACACCTTC. Together with reference TRBV5-1 and TRBJ1-2, the CDR3 gives the full variable domain: KAGVTQTPRYLIKTRGQQVTLSCSPISGHRSVSWYQQTPGQGLQFLFEYFSETQRNKGNFPGRFSGRQFSNSRSEMNVSTLELGDSALYLCASSLSGAAPNYGYTFGSGTRLTVV.

The chain joins TRBV11-2 to TRBJ2-7, with D tentatively TRBD2 (5 bases). The V end was cut by 4 bases, the J end by 0 bases, with 10 bases between. Germline-derived CDR1 and CDR2 are SGHAT and FQNNGV. CDR3 length equals 14 residues. The CDR3, as DNA: TGTGCCAGCAGCTCGGGGTGGGGCTCCTACGAGCAGTACTTC. Its translation is CASSSGWGSYEQYF. Complete variable domain (other parts from reference TRBV11-2 and TRBJ2-7): EAGVAQSPRYKIIEKRQSVAFWCNPISGHATLYWYQQILGQGPKLLIQFQNNGVVDDSQLPKDRFSAERLKGVDSTLKIQPAKLEDSAVYLCASSSGWGSYEQYFGPGTRLTVT.

This chain links TRBV10-3 with TRBJ1-5; D gene unclear. Trimming took off 0 bases at V and 4 bases at J, with 7 bases between the two ends. The germline V gene has CDR1 ENHRY and CDR2 SYGVKD. This CDR3 is built from 14 residues. The CDR3 reads CAISESRNNQPQHF. The DNA for the CDR3 is TGTGCCATCAGTGAGTCGAGAAATAATCAGCCCCAGCATTTT.